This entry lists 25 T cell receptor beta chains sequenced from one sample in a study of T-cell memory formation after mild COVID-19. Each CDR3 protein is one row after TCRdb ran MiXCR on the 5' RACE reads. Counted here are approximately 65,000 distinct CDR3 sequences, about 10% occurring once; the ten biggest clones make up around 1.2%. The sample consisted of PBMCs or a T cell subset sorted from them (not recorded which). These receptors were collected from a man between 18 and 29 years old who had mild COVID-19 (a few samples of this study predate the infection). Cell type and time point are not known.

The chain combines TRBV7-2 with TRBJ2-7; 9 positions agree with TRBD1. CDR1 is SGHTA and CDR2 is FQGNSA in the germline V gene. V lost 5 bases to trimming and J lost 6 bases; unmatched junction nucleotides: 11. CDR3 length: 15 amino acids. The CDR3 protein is CASSRRGQGDGEQYV. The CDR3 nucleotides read TGTGCCAGCAGCCGAAGGGGACAGGGAGATGGCGAGCAGTACGTC.

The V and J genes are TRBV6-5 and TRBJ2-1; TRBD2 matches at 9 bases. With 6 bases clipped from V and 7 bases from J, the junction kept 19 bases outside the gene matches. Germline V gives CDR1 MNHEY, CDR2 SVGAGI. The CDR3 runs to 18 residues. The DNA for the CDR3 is TGTGCCAGCAGACGTCCTACACGACTAGCGGCGGGGCAGAATGAGCAGTTCTTC. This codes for CASRRPTRLAAGQNEQFF.

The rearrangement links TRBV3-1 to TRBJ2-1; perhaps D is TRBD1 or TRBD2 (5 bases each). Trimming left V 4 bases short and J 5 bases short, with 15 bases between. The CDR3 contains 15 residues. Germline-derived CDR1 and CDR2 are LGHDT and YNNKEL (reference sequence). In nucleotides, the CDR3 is TGTGCCAGCAGCCCCCGGGGCCGGGGAGACAATGAGCAGTTCTTC. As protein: CASSPRGRGDNEQFF.

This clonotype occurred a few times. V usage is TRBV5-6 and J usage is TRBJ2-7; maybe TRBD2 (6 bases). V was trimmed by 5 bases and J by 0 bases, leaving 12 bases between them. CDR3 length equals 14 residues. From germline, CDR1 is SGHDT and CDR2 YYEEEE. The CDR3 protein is CASSLGRPSYEQYV. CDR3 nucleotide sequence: TGTGCCAGCAGTCTAGGGAGGCCCTCCTACGAGCAGTACGTC.

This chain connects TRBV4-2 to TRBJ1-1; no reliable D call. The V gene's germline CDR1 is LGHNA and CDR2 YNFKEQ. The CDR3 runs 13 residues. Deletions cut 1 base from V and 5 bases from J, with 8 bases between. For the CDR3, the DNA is TGTGCCAGCAGCCAAGGGGCGGAGACTGAAGCTTTCTTT. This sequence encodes CASSQGAETEAFF.

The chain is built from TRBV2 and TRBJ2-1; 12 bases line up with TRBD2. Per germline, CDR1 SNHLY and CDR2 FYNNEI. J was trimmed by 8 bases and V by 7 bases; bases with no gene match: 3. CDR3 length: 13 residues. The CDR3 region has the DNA TGTGCCAGCACGACTAGCGGGGGATATGAGCAGTTCTTC. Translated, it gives CASTTSGGYEQFF.

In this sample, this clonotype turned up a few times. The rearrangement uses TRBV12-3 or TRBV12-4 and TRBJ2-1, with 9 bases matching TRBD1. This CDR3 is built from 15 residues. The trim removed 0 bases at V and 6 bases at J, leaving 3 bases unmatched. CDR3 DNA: TGTGCCAGCAGTTTAGCACAGGGGGCCCTCAATGAGCAGTTCTTC. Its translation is CASSLAQGALNEQFF.

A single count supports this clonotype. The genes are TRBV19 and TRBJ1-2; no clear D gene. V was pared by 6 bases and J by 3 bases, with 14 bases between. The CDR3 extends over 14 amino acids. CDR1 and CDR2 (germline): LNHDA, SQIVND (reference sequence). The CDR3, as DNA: TGTGCCAGTAGAAATCGTGCAGGAGACTATGGCTACACCTTC. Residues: CASRNRAGDYGYTF. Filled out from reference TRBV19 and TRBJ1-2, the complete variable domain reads DGGITQSPKYLFRKEGQNVTLSCEQNLNHDAMYWYRQDPGQGLRLIYYSQIVNDFQKGDIAEGYSVSREKKESFPLTVTSAQKNPTAFYLCASRNRAGDYGYTFGSGTRLTVV.

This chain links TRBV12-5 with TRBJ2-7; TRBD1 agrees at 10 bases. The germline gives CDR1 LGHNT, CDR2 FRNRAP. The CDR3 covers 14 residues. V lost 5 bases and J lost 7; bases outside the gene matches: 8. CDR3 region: CASGPGTGVIEQYF. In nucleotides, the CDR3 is TGTGCTAGTGGTCCCGGGACAGGGGTCATAGAGCAGTACTTC.

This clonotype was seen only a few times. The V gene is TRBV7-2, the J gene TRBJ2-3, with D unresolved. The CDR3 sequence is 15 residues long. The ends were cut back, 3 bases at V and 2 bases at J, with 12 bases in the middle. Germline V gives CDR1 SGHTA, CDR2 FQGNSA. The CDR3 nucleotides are TGTGCCAGCAGCTTCAAGGGCCTCTACACAGATACGCAGTATTTT. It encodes CASSFKGLYTDTQYF.

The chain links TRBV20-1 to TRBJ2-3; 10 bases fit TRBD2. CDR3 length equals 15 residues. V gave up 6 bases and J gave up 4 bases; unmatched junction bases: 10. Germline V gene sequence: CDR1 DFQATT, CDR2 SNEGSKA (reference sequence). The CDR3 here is CSAVPSGGAADTQYF. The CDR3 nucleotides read TGCAGTGCAGTACCAAGCGGGGGGGCAGCAGATACGCAGTATTTT.

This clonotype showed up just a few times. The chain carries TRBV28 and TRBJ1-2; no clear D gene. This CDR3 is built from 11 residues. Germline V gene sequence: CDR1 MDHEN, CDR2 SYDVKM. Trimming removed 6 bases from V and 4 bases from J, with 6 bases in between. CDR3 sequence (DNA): TGTGCCAGCAGCACTAGCTATGGCTACACCTTC. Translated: CASSTSYGYTF.

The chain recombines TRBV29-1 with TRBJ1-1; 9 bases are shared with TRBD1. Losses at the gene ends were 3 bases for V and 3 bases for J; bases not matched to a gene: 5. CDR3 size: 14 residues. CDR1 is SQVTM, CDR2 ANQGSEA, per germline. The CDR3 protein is CSVEWDRVHTEAFF. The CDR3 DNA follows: TGCAGCGTTGAGTGGGACAGGGTCCACACTGAAGCTTTCTTT.

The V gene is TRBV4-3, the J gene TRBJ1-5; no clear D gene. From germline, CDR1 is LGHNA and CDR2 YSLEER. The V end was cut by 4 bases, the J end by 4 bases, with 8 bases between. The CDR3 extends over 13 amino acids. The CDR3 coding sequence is TGCGCCAGCAGCCCGGGAGTAAATCAGCCCCAGCATTTT. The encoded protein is CASSPGVNQPQHF.

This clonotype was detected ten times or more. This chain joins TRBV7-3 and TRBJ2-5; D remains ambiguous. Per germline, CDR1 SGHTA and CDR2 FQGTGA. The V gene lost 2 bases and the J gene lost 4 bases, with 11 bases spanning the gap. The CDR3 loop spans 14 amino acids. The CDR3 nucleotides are TGTGCCAGCAGCTTAGGGCCCGACGGAGAGACCCAGTACTTC. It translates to CASSLGPDGETQYF. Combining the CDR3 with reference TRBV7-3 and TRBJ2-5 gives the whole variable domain GAGVSQTPSNKVTEKGKYVELRCDPISGHTALYWYRQSLGQGPEFLIYFQGTGAADDSGLPNDRFFAVRPEGSVSTLKIQRTERGDSAVYLCASSLGPDGETQYFGPGTRLLVL.

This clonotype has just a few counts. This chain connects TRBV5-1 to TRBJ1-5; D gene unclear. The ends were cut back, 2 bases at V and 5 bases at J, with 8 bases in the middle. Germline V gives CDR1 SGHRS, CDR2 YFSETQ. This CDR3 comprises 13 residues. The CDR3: CASSFGLDQPQHF. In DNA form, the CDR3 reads TGCGCCAGCAGCTTTGGCCTGGATCAGCCCCAGCATTTT.

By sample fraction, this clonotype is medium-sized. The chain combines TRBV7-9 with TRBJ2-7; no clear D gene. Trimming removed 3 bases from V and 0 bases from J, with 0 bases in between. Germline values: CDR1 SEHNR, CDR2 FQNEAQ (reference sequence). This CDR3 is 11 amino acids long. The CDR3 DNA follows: TGTGCCAGCAGCTTCTCCTACGAGCAGTACTTC. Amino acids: CASSFSYEQYF.

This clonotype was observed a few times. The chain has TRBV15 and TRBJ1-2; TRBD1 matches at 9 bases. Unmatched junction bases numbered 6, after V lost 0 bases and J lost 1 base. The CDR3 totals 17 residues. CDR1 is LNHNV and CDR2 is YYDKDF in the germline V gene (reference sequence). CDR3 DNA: TGTGCCACCAGCAGAGATCTGGGACAGGGACTTAACTATGGCTACACCTTC. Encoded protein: CATSRDLGQGLNYGYTF.

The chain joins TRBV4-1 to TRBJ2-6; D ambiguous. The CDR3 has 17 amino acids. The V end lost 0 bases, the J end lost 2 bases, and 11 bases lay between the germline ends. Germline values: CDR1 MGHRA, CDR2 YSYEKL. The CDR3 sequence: CASSQDSGRAGANVLTF. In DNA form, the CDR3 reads TGCGCCAGCAGCCAAGATTCCGGCCGGGCTGGGGCCAACGTCCTGACTTTC.

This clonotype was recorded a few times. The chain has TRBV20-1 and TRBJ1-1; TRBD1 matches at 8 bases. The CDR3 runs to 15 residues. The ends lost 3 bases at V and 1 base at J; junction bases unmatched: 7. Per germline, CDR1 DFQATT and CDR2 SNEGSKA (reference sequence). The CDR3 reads CSASDAGTGNTEAFF. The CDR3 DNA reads TGCAGTGCTAGTGACGCCGGGACAGGGAACACTGAAGCTTTCTTT.

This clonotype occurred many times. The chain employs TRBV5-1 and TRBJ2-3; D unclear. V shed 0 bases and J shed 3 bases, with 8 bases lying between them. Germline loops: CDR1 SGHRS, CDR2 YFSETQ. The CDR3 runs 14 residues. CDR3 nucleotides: TGCGCCAGCAGCTTGGAGGGATTAACAGATACGCAGTATTTT. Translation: CASSLEGLTDTQYF.

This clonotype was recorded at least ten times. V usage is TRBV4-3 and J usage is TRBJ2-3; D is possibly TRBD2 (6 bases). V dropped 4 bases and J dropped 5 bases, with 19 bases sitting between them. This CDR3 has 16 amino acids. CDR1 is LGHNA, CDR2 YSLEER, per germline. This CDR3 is CASSRAGRTSGDTQYF. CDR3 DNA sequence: TGCGCCAGCAGCCGGGCAGGGAGGACCTCGGGAGATACGCAGTATTTT.

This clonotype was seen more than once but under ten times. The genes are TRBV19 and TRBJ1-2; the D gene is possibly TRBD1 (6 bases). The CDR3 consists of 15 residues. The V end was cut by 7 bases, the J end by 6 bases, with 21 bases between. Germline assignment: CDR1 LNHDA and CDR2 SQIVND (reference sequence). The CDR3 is CASTRTGQEIHGYTF. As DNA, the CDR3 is TGTGCCAGTACTCGAACAGGGCAGGAGATACATGGCTACACCTTC.

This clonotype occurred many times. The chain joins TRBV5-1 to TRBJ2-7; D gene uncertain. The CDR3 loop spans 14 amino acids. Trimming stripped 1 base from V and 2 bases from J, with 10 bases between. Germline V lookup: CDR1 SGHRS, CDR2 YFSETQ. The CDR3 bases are TGCGCCAGCAGCTTGCAGGAAATGACCTACGAGCAGTACTTC. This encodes CASSLQEMTYEQYF.

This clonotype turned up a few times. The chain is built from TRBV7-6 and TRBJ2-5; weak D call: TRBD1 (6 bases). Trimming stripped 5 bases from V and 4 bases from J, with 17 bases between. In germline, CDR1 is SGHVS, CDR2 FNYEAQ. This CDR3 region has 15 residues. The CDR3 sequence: CASSIQGGFLETQYF. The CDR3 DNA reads TGTGCCAGCAGCATACAGGGCGGGTTTTTAGAGACCCAGTACTTC. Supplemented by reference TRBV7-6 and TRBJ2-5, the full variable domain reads GAGVSQSPRYKVTKRGQDVALRCDPISGHVSLYWYRQALGQGPEFLTYFNYEAQQDKSGLPNDRFSAERPEGSISTLTIQRTEQRDSAMYRCASSIQGGFLETQYFGPGTRLLVL.